This passage covers 25 T cell receptor beta chains from one sample sequenced in a study of prognosis after radiotherapy for stage I lung cancer. TCR beta CDR3 amplification from genomic DNA was performed by two-round multiplex PCR. Amplification during the initial PCR round employed primers specific to each TRBV and TRBJ gene. Using its own MiXCR run on the multiplex PCR reads, TCRdb lists one record per CDR3 protein. This sample has tens of thousands of distinct CDR3 sequences, with approximately 26% found just once. The sequencing here drew on PBMCs, taken before or after stereotactic body radiation therapy (not recorded which). The receptors originated from a donor aged 50 or older with non-small cell lung cancer.

The sample holds many counts of this clonotype. The rearrangement joins TRBV30 to TRBJ2-2; D possibly corresponds to TRBD1 (6 bases). Deletions cut 0 bases from V and 7 bases from J, with 6 bases between. The CDR3 runs to 12 residues. Germline loops: CDR1 GTSNPN, CDR2 SVGIG (reference sequence). CDR3 loop: CAWSVGGGELFF. CDR3 nucleotides: TGTGCCTGGAGTGTAGGGGGCGGGGAGCTGTTTTTT. Full variable domain (missing parts from reference TRBV30 and TRBJ2-2): SQTIHQWPATLVQPVGSPLSLECTVEGTSNPNLYWYRQAAGRGLQLLFYSVGIGQISSEVPQNLSASRPQDRQFILSSKKLLLSDSGFYLCAWSVGGGELFFGEGSRLTVL.

Note on this clonotype: A far larger clone is one base from this, pointing to a likely read error. The V and J genes are TRBV6-8 and TRBJ1-3; D call uncertain. The CDR3 totals 16 residues. Per the germline V gene, CDR1 is MNHGY and CDR2 is SAAAGT. The CDR3 protein is CASSFAPQSSVNTIYF. The CDR3 coding sequence is TGTGCCAGCAGTTTCGCCCCCCAGAGCTCTGTAAACACCATATATTTT.

Comment on this clonotype: This may arise from a read error, as a much more abundant clone is one base away. The rearrangement joins TRBV5-6 to TRBJ1-2; D might be TRBD1 (5 bases). The CDR3 sequence is 13 residues long. Trimming took 5 bases from V and 7 from J, leaving 15 bases between them. Germline V gives CDR1 SGHDT, CDR2 YYEEEE. Written as DNA, the CDR3 is TGTGCCAGCAGTCTGTGCAGGGATGTTGGCTACACCTTC. Protein: CASSLCRDVGYTF.

This clonotype was counted a few times. The rearrangement links TRBV18 to TRBJ2-1, with D uncertain. The length of the CDR3 is 15 residues. Germline V gives CDR1 KGHSH, CDR2 LQKENI. V lost 2 bases to trimming and J lost 0 bases, with 8 bases between them. CDR3 nucleotides: TGTGCCAGCTCACCAGACATTCGCTCCTACAATGAGCAGTTCTTC. It codes for CASSPDIRSYNEQFF.

This clonotype was seen many times. V and J are TRBV6-1 and TRBJ2-1; 11 nucleotides match TRBD2. The V gene end was trimmed by 6 bases and the J gene end by 6 bases; junction bases not matched to a gene: 16. The CDR3 covers 18 residues. Germline CDR1 MNHNS, CDR2 SASEGT. In nucleotides, the CDR3 is TGTGCCAGCAGAACTAGCGGGGGCGTCGTGGGCAAAGGCAATGAGCAGTTCTTC. It translates to CASRTSGGVVGKGNEQFF.

The table lists this clonotype with many counts. The rearrangement uses TRBV24-1 and TRBJ1-1, with 8 bases identical to TRBD1. Trimming removed 1 base from V and 11 bases from J; junction bases left unmatched: 8. Looked up from germline, CDR1 is KGHDR and CDR2 is SFDVKD. There are 14 residues in the CDR3. CDR3 loop: CATSDLLQGAGAFF. CDR3 DNA: TGTGCCACCAGTGATTTACTGCAGGGGGCTGGGGCTTTCTTT.

In the case of this clonotype: At one boundary the junction diverges from the germline segment, which might be a read error. The chain joins TRBV28 to TRBJ1-1, with 8 bases aligning to TRBD1. The CDR3 is made up of 17 amino acids. Germline loops: CDR1 MDHEN, CDR2 SYDVKM. In DNA, the CDR3 is TGTGCCATCAGTTTGAAACGTACAGGGGGGGGGAGCACTGAAGCTTTCTTT. Translation: CAISLKRTGGGSTEAFF.

The V gene is TRBV12-3 or TRBV12-4, the J gene TRBJ2-7; D is possibly TRBD1 (5 bases). The CDR3 consists of 13 residues. The V gene lost 7 bases and the J gene lost 6 bases, with 16 bases spanning the gap. This CDR3 reads CASKFSQGIEQYF. DNA for the CDR3: TGTGCCAGCAAGTTTTCGCAGGGTATCGAGCAGTACTTC.

There are many counts of this clonotype. The rearrangement joins TRBV28 to TRBJ1-4, with a possible D match to TRBD1 (5 bases). Germline CDR1 reads MDHEN; CDR2 reads SYDVKM. The V end was cut by 6 bases, the J end by 12 bases, with 14 bases between. The CDR3 totals 12 residues. This CDR3 reads CASRGTALELFF. The DNA of the CDR3 is TGTGCCAGCAGGGGGACCGCCTTGGAACTGTTTTTT.

This clonotype came up many times. This sequence joins TRBV20-1 and TRBJ2-7, with unresolved D. V lost 6 bases to trimming and J lost 3 bases, with 18 bases between them. Germline loops: CDR1 DFQATT, CDR2 SNEGSKA (reference sequence). The CDR3 has 14 residues. DNA for the CDR3: TGCAGTGCCCCGACCCCAATTAGCAACTACGAGCAGTACTTC. Translated: CSAPTPISNYEQYF.

For this clonotype: A far larger clone is a single base away, which makes a read error likely. The V and J genes are TRBV6-2 or TRBV6-3 and TRBJ1-2; TRBD1 might be the D (6 bases). CDR3 length equals 14 residues. Germline V gives CDR1 MNHEY, CDR2 SVGEGT. V lost 6 bases and J lost 4, with 15 bases in between. CDR3 loop: CASRRDTSAYGYTF. The CDR3 region has the DNA TGTGCCAGCAGAAGGGACACCTCAGCCTATGGCTACACCTTC.

The chain joins TRBV12-3 or TRBV12-4 to TRBJ1-2; 7 bases are shared with TRBD1. The CDR3 is 16 amino acids. Trimming cost V 6 bases and J 6 bases; bases outside gene matches: 16. The CDR3 region is CASSPVPQGQGDGYTF. The CDR3 region has the DNA TGTGCCAGCAGCCCTGTACCACAGGGGCAAGGGGATGGCTACACCTTC.

Concerning this clonotype: This may arise from a read error, as a much more abundant clone is one base away. The chain uses TRBV4-2 and TRBJ1-2; the D gene is possibly TRBD1 (5 bases). This CDR3 contains 15 residues. V was cut by 4 bases and J by 0 bases, with 12 bases left in between. CDR1 LGHNA and CDR2 YNFKEQ come from the germline V gene. CDR3 coding DNA: TGTGCCAGCAGCCCCGGGGGGAAACCTAACTATGGCTACACCTTC. Protein product: CASSPGGKPNYGYTF.

This clonotype was detected many times. This CDR3 reads CASSFRGYEQYF. The CDR3 DNA reads as TGTGCCAGCAGTTTCCGGGGATACGAGCAGTACTTC. The chain joins TRBV12-3 or TRBV12-4 to TRBJ2-7, with a tentative D call TRBD2 (5 bases). CDR3 length: 12 residues. The V gene lost 3 bases and the J gene lost 4 bases, with 7 bases spanning the gap.

To note about this clonotype: One end of the junction is discordant with germline, which a read error may explain. The chain has TRBV6-1 and TRBJ1-2; a weak D match, TRBD1 (6 bases). This CDR3 is built from 15 residues. CDR1 MNHNS and CDR2 SASEGT come from the germline V gene. The CDR3 here is CASRTQGQGLYGYTF. The CDR3 nucleotides read TGTGCCAGCAGGACTCAGGGACAAGGACTCTATGGCTACACTTTC.

This clonotype has just a few counts. The genes are TRBV18 and TRBJ1-1; TRBD1 matches 7 bases. The CDR3 sequence is 12 residues long. Germline CDR1 KGHSH, CDR2 LQKENI. The V segment lost 3 bases and the J segment 8 bases; nucleotides outside the gene matches: 3. The CDR3 sequence is CASSPGTDEAFF. CDR3 in DNA: TGTGCCAGCTCACCGGGGACAGACGAAGCTTTCTTT.

This clonotype has at least ten counts. The chain joins TRBV6-1 to TRBJ1-5; D unclear. V lost 7 bases and J 0 bases, leaving 13 bases between the germline ends. This CDR3 has 15 amino acids. Per germline, CDR1 MNHNS and CDR2 SASEGT. CDR3 in amino acids: CASKELPYSNQPQHF. CDR3 DNA: TGTGCCAGCAAGGAGCTCCCCTATAGCAATCAGCCCCAGCATTTT.

This clonotype was detected many times. This sequence joins TRBV4-1 and TRBJ2-5; D uncertain. Germline CDR1 MGHRA, CDR2 YSYEKL. V was clipped by 5 bases and J by 5 bases, with 15 bases between them. The CDR3 totals 14 residues. CDR3 region: CASSKRTAPETQYF. In nucleotides, the CDR3 is TGCGCCAGCAGCAAAAGGACGGCGCCGGAGACCCAGTACTTC.

This clonotype was seen ten or more times. The chain couples TRBV9 to TRBJ2-2; TRBD1 is a possible D gene (6 bases). Trimming pared 4 bases from V and 0 bases from J, leaving 13 bases between. The germline CDR1 and CDR2 sequences are SGDLS and YYNGEE. This CDR3 contains 16 residues. CDR3 DNA: TGTGCCAGCAGCAATACAGGGTCCACGAACACCGGGGAGCTGTTTTTT. Its protein product is CASSNTGSTNTGELFF.

This clonotype was seen ten or more times. The chain employs TRBV5-1 and TRBJ2-7, with D uncertain. Germline V lookup: CDR1 SGHRS, CDR2 YFSETQ. The CDR3 loop spans 10 amino acids. Trimming shortened V by 5 bases and J by 3 bases, and 3 bases separated the two germline ends. Here the CDR3 reads CASRLYEQYF. CDR3 in DNA: TGCGCCAGCAGGCTCTACGAGCAGTACTTC.

In its sample, this clonotype was seen many times. The chain employs TRBV5-1 and TRBJ2-3, with 12 bases lining up with TRBD2. Trimming took 7 bases from V and 1 from J; bases not matched to a gene: 1. Germline V gene sequence: CDR1 SGHRS, CDR2 YFSETQ. CDR3 length: 14 amino acids. CDR3 DNA sequence: TGCGCCAGCCGACTAGCGGGGGGCACAGATACGCAGTATTTT. Its protein product is CASRLAGGTDTQYF.

The chain employs TRBV20-1 and TRBJ1-4; 10 positions match TRBD1. Trimming took 3 bases from V and 8 from J; bases not matched to a gene: 6. This CDR3 contains 14 residues. Germline lookup yields CDR1 DFQATT and CDR2 SNEGSKA (reference sequence). The CDR3 coding sequence is TGCAGTGCTAGTGCCGGGACAGGGGACGAAAAACTGTTTTTT. Amino acids: CSASAGTGDEKLFF.

This clonotype was recorded many times. The chain is built from TRBV6-5 and TRBJ2-4; possibly TRBD1 for D (5 bases). V was clipped by 0 bases and J by 9 bases, with 9 bases between them. This CDR3 is built from 13 residues. Germline V gene data show CDR1 as MNHEY and CDR2 as SVGAGI. The CDR3 spells CASSYSRGSIQYF. The CDR3 DNA reads as TGTGCCAGCAGTTACTCTAGGGGAAGCATTCAGTACTTC.

Ten or more counts support this clonotype. Sequence at one end of the junction differs from germline and may be a read error. V usage is TRBV18 and J usage is TRBJ2-2; D is uncertain. The germline V gene encodes CDR1 KGHSH and CDR2 LQKENI. The CDR3 consists of 16 residues. The DNA for the CDR3 is TGTGCCAGCCCACCTGGCAGAATAAGAGACACCGGGGAGCTGTTTTTT. Its translation is CASPPGRIRDTGELFF.

This clonotype has ten or more counts. The CDR3 here is CAWRGGQGSPLHF. As DNA, the CDR3 is TGTGCCTGGAGAGGGGGGCAAGGGTCACCCCTCCACTTT. The V and J genes are TRBV30 and TRBJ1-6, with D possibly TRBD1 on 6 matching bases. Trimming took off 3 bases at V and 10 bases at J, with 13 bases between the two ends. There are 13 residues in the CDR3. Germline values: CDR1 GTSNPN, CDR2 SVGIG (reference sequence).